The present TCR beta chain was sequenced within a study of cytomegalovirus exposure and HLA in healthy donors. Study in general: The roughly 110 validation repertoires used the same platform as the 600 to 750 first-cohort repertoires (as reported by a later analysis).

Comment on this clone: Its specificity is unknown.

The study's findings and limits: The study labeled 150 to 200 TCR beta chains cytomegalovirus-associated. Specificity of three CMV-associated chains for CMV antigens was verified in vitro.

Profiled with immunoSEQ multiplex PCR; TCRdb holds only in-frame clones, not every one. Of approximately 140,000 clones listed, 86% are singletons. The sequence was collected from a man in his late teens or twenties in good health and CMV-seronegative. Sequences were obtained from PBMCs.

CDR3 protein: CASSVGAWTSGRAQETQYF. Written as DNA, the CDR3 is TGTGCCAGCAGCGTAGGTGCTTGGACTAGCGGGAGGGCCCAAGAGACCCAGTACTTC. The genes are TRBV9 and TRBJ2-5; TRBD2 agrees at 15 bases. The germline CDR1 and CDR2 sequences are SGDLS and YYNGEE. J gave up 1 base and V 0 bases, and 7 bases lay outside the gene matches. The CDR3 has 19 amino acids.